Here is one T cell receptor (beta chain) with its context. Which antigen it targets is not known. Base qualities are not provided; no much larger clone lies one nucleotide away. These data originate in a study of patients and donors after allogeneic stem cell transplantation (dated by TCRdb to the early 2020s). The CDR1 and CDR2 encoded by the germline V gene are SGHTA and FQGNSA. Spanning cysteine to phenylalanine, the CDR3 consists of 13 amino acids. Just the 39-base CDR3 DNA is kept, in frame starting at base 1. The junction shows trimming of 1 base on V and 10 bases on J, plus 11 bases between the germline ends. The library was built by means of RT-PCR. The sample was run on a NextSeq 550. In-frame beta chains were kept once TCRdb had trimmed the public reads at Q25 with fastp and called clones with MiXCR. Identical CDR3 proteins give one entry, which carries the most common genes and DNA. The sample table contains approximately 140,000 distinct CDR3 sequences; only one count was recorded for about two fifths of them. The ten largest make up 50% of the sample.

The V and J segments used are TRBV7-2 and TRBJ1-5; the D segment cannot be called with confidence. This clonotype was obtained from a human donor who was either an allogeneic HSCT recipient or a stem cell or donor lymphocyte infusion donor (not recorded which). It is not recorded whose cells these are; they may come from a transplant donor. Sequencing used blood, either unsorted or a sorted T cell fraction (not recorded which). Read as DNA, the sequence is TGTGCCAGCAGCTTAGACGGACGATCCCCCCAGCATTTT. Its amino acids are CASSLDGRSPQHF.